Listed below are T cell receptor beta chains from one sample, sequenced in a study of CD8+CD57+ T cells in acquired aplastic anemia. One entry per CDR3 protein results from TCRdb running MiXCR on the reads. The table records approximately 220,000 distinct CDR3 sequences, around 43% of them present only once. The sequencing input was sorted CD4+, CD8+, or CD8+CD57+ T cells (not recorded which) from PBMCs. All receptors come from a human donor with aplastic anemia. CDR3s include the opening cysteine and the closing phenylalanine or tryptophan. Each record gives: J gene, V gene, clone size, D gene, CDR3 protein, CDR3 DNA. D genes are given only for firm matches. Size is stated for part of the rows, as once, few or many counts, or as a class when the clone is expanded.

j_gene: TRBJ2-3
v_gene: TRBV14
abundance: -
d_gene: TRBD1
CDR3aa: CASSPLFRDRVTDTQYF
CDR3nt: TGTGCCAGCAGCCCTTTGTTTCGGGACAGGGTGACAGATACGCAGTATTTT

j_gene: TRBJ1-5
v_gene: TRBV10-1
abundance: many
d_gene: TRBD1
CDR3aa: CASSEGDSGNQPQHF
CDR3nt: TGCGCCAGCAGTGAGGGGGACAGCGGCAATCAGCCCCAGCATTTT

j_gene: TRBJ2-1
v_gene: TRBV6-5
abundance: few
d_gene: -
CDR3aa: CASSYPGGENYNEQFF
CDR3nt: TGTGCCAGCAGTTATCCGGGTGGGGAAAACTACAATGAGCAGTTCTTC

j_gene: TRBJ1-5
v_gene: TRBV19
abundance: -
d_gene: -
CDR3aa: CATREGNQPQHF
CDR3nt: TGTGCCACTAGGGAGGGCAATCAGCCCCAGCATTTT

j_gene: TRBJ2-5
v_gene: TRBV7-3
abundance: -
d_gene: -
CDR3aa: CASSQDLAGGPTDF
CDR3nt: TGTGCCAGCAGCCAAGACCTGGCCGGGGGCCCCACGGACTTC

j_gene: TRBJ1-2
v_gene: TRBV5-1
abundance: -
d_gene: -
CDR3aa: CASSFSESGYTF
CDR3nt: TGCGCCAGCAGCTTCAGCGAGTCCGGCTACACCTTC

j_gene: TRBJ2-3
v_gene: TRBV29-1
abundance: -
d_gene: -
CDR3aa: CSVEWGGAEDTPYF
CDR3nt: TGCAGCGTTGAATGGGGGGGGGCGGAGGATACGCCGTATTTT

j_gene: TRBJ2-7
v_gene: TRBV14
abundance: -
d_gene: -
CDR3aa: CASSHDQDPYEQYF
CDR3nt: TGTGCCAGCAGCCACGACCAAGATCCCTACGAGCAGTACTTC

j_gene: TRBJ2-2
v_gene: TRBV13
abundance: few
d_gene: -
CDR3aa: CASSLTQGLNTGELFF
CDR3nt: TGTGCCAGCAGCTTGACACAGGGTTTAAACACCGGGGAGCTGTTTTTT

j_gene: TRBJ1-2
v_gene: TRBV7-9
abundance: many
d_gene: TRBD1
CDR3aa: CASGDRVNYGYTF
CDR3nt: TGTGCCAGCGGTGACAGGGTGAACTATGGCTACACCTTC

j_gene: TRBJ1-6
v_gene: TRBV12-3/TRBV12-4
abundance: -
d_gene: -
CDR3aa: CASSLARTGGVSPLHF
CDR3nt: TGTGCCAGCAGTTTAGCGCGAACAGGAGGTGTATCACCCCTCCACTTT

j_gene: TRBJ1-2
v_gene: TRBV20-1
abundance: -
d_gene: TRBD1
CDR3aa: CSASWTGYGYTF
CDR3nt: TGCAGTGCTAGTTGGACAGGGTATGGCTACACCTTC

j_gene: TRBJ1-1
v_gene: TRBV5-6
abundance: many
d_gene: -
CDR3aa: CASSLVSGEAFF
CDR3nt: TGTGCCAGCAGCTTGGTATCAGGTGAAGCTTTCTTT

j_gene: TRBJ1-6
v_gene: TRBV6-1
abundance: many
d_gene: -
CDR3aa: CASSAYLPGQYNSPLHF
CDR3nt: TGTGCCAGCAGTGCATACCTGCCGGGACAATATAATTCACCCCTCCACTTT

j_gene: TRBJ2-7
v_gene: TRBV7-4
abundance: -
d_gene: TRBD2
CDR3aa: CASSEGTSGVDGQYF
CDR3nt: TGTGCCAGCAGCGAAGGGACTAGCGGGGTCGACGGGCAGTACTTC

j_gene: TRBJ2-1
v_gene: TRBV6-4
abundance: -
d_gene: -
CDR3aa: CATGGSLAANNEQFF
CDR3nt: TGTGCCACCGGCGGTAGTCTAGCAGCAAACAATGAGCAGTTCTTC

j_gene: TRBJ1-1
v_gene: TRBV20-1
abundance: few
d_gene: -
CDR3aa: CSASRDLNTEAFF
CDR3nt: TGCAGTGCTAGTCGGGACCTAAACACTGAAGCTTTCTTT

j_gene: TRBJ2-3
v_gene: TRBV13
abundance: many
d_gene: TRBD2
CDR3aa: CASSFNGLAGDTQYF
CDR3nt: TGTGCCAGCAGCTTCAATGGACTAGCTGGAGATACGCAGTATTTT

j_gene: TRBJ1-1
v_gene: TRBV30
abundance: few
d_gene: TRBD1
CDR3aa: CAWTGTGIEAFF
CDR3nt: TGTGCCTGGACTGGGACAGGGATTGAAGCTTTCTTT

j_gene: TRBJ2-3
v_gene: TRBV4-1
abundance: -
d_gene: -
CDR3aa: CASSQDRPTDTQYF
CDR3nt: TGCGCCAGCAGCCAAGATCGGCCCACAGATACGCAGTATTTT

j_gene: TRBJ1-1
v_gene: TRBV7-3
abundance: many
d_gene: -
CDR3aa: CASSLTAGNTEAFF
CDR3nt: TGTGCCAGCAGCTTAACGGCTGGGAACACTGAAGCTTTCTTT

j_gene: TRBJ2-1
v_gene: TRBV7-6
abundance: many
d_gene: -
CDR3aa: CASSSRPGDSYNEQFF
CDR3nt: TGTGCCAGCAGCTCTAGGCCAGGAGATTCCTACAATGAGCAGTTCTTC

j_gene: TRBJ2-3
v_gene: TRBV10-3
abundance: -
d_gene: TRBD1
CDR3aa: CAISEGAGGDTQYF
CDR3nt: TGTGCCATCAGTGAGGGGGCAGGGGGAGATACGCAGTATTTT

j_gene: TRBJ2-7
v_gene: TRBV7-9
abundance: many
d_gene: TRBD2
CDR3aa: CASSLGLAGDYEQYF
CDR3nt: TGTGCCAGCAGCTTAGGGCTAGCGGGCGATTACGAGCAGTACTTC

j_gene: TRBJ2-7
v_gene: TRBV7-9
abundance: many
d_gene: -
CDR3aa: CASSLKGGEQYF
CDR3nt: TGTGCCAGCAGCTTAAAGGGGGGCGAGCAGTACTTC

j_gene: TRBJ2-7
v_gene: TRBV19
abundance: -
d_gene: -
CDR3aa: CASKTQDKSYEQYF
CDR3nt: TGTGCCAGTAAAACGCAGGACAAGTCCTACGAGCAGTACTTC

j_gene: TRBJ1-5
v_gene: TRBV7-9
abundance: -
d_gene: -
CDR3aa: CASSFAGSQPQHF
CDR3nt: TGTGCCAGCAGCTTCGCAGGGAGTCAGCCCCAGCATTTT

j_gene: TRBJ2-7
v_gene: TRBV9
abundance: -
d_gene: -
CDR3aa: CASSVGANDHEQYF
CDR3nt: TGTGCCAGCAGCGTAGGCGCAAACGACCACGAGCAGTACTTC

j_gene: TRBJ2-1
v_gene: TRBV15
abundance: -
d_gene: TRBD1
CDR3aa: CAAKRDSSNEQFF
CDR3nt: TGTGCCGCCAAACGGGACAGTTCCAATGAGCAGTTCTTC

j_gene: TRBJ1-5
v_gene: TRBV7-9
abundance: -
d_gene: TRBD1
CDR3aa: CTSSGTAGDQPQHF
CDR3nt: TGTACCAGCAGCGGGACAGCGGGTGATCAGCCCCAGCATTTT

j_gene: TRBJ2-7
v_gene: TRBV7-9
abundance: -
d_gene: TRBD1
CDR3aa: CASSPGGTGSYEQYF
CDR3nt: TGTGCCAGCAGCCCTGGGGGGACAGGGTCCTACGAGCAGTACTTC

j_gene: TRBJ1-6
v_gene: TRBV20-1
abundance: -
d_gene: TRBD1
CDR3aa: CSARTGESSPLHF
CDR3nt: TGCAGTGCCAGGACAGGGGAGAGTTCACCCCTCCACTTT

j_gene: TRBJ1-1
v_gene: TRBV5-1
abundance: -
d_gene: TRBD1
CDR3aa: CASSLQGAGEAFF
CDR3nt: TGCGCCAGCAGCTTACAGGGGGCAGGTGAAGCTTTCTTT

j_gene: TRBJ1-5
v_gene: TRBV24-1
abundance: -
d_gene: -
CDR3aa: CATSDFGQPQHF
CDR3nt: TGTGCCACCAGTGATTTTGGGCAGCCCCAGCATTTT

j_gene: TRBJ1-4
v_gene: TRBV19
abundance: -
d_gene: -
CDR3aa: CASSIGGREGELFF
CDR3nt: TGTGCCAGTAGTATCGGCGGTCGGGAGGGGGAACTGTTTTTT

j_gene: TRBJ1-2
v_gene: TRBV12-3/TRBV12-4
abundance: many
d_gene: -
CDR3aa: CASSLAMAASGYGYTF
CDR3nt: TGTGCCAGCAGTTTAGCGATGGCTGCTTCAGGCTATGGCTACACCTTC

j_gene: TRBJ2-5
v_gene: TRBV29-1
abundance: -
d_gene: -
CDR3aa: CSVGRSQETQYF
CDR3nt: TGCAGCGTTGGCCGGTCGCAAGAGACCCAGTACTTC

j_gene: TRBJ1-5
v_gene: TRBV6-4
abundance: -
d_gene: -
CDR3aa: CASSSIAGTTQPQHF
CDR3nt: TGTGCCAGCAGTTCAATAGCGGGTACCACCCAGCCCCAGCATTTT

j_gene: TRBJ2-3
v_gene: TRBV15
abundance: -
d_gene: TRBD1
CDR3aa: CATSRGQSTDTQYF
CDR3nt: TGTGCCACCAGCAGGGGACAGAGCACAGATACGCAGTATTTT

j_gene: TRBJ2-3
v_gene: TRBV5-1
abundance: many
d_gene: -
CDR3aa: CASSLFARSTDTQYF
CDR3nt: TGCGCCAGCAGCTTGTTTGCCAGAAGCACAGATACGCAGTATTTT

j_gene: TRBJ2-7
v_gene: TRBV2
abundance: many
d_gene: -
CDR3aa: CASSGYTVGAGHVQYF
CDR3nt: TGTGCCAGCAGTGGGTACACGGTTGGCGCGGGACACGTGCAGTACTTC